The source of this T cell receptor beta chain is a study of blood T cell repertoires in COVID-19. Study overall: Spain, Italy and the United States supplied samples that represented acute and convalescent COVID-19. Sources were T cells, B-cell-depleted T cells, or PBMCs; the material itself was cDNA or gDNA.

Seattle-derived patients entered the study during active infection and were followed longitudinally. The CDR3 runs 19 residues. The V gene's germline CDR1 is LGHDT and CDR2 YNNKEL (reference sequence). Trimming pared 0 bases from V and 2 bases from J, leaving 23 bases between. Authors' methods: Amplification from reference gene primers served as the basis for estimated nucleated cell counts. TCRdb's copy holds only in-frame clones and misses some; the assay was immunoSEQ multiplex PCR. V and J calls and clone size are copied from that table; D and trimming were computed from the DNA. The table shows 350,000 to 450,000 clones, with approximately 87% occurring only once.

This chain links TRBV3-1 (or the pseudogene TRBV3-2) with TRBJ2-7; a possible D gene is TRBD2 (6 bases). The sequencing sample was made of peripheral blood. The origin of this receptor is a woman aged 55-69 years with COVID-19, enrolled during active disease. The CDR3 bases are TGTGCCAGCAGCCAAGATACGAGGAGGGCGGTTCGAATCCCCTACGAGCAGTACTTC. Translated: CASSQDTRRAVRIPYEQYF.